The rows below give T cell receptor beta chains drawn from one sample of a study of shared T cell receptors in the human thymus. Some clones are missing from TCRdb's copy, which holds only in-frame ones; the method was immunoSEQ multiplex PCR. The sample has hundreds of thousands of clones; 75% to 85% are singletons. These same data were also listed under a study on human thymus T cells.

The sample was thymocytes. These TCRs come from a boy younger than two with a congenital heart defect. Each CDR3 is given with its conserved first and last residue. D genes are given only for firm matches. The size field is filled for only some rows; it gives once, few, many or a size class.

.	TRBV27	TRBJ2-1	TRBD1	CASSADRVMIF	TGTGCCAGCAGCGCCGACAGGGTGATGATCTTC
.	TRBV5-1	TRBJ2-3	TRBD2	CASSLGNPLTSESTDTQYF	TGCGCCAGCAGCTTGGGAAATCCTCTCACTAGCGAAAGCACAGATACGCAGTATTTT
.	TRBV7-2	TRBJ2-3	.	CASPGPEADRTDTQYF	TGTGCCAGCCCCGGGCCGGAGGCCGATCGCACAGATACGCAGTATTTT
.	TRBV6-1	TRBJ2-7	.	CASICAELPYEQYF	TGTGCCAGCATTTGTGCGGAGCTTCCCTACGAGCAGTACTTC
.	TRBV27	TRBJ1-5	.	CASSFAGGSNQPQHF	TGTGCCAGCAGTTTTGCCGGGGGGAGCAATCAGCCCCAGCATTTT
.	TRBV13	TRBJ2-1	.	CASSLGCLTNLSGNEQFF	TGTGCCAGCAGCTTAGGGTGTCTAACAAATTTGTCGGGGAATGAGCAGTTCTTC
.	TRBV19	TRBJ2-1	.	CASREPADNEQFF	TGTGCCAGTAGGGAGCCGGCGGACAATGAGCAGTTCTTC
.	TRBV7-4	TRBJ2-1	TRBD1	CASSLAGGDEQFF	TGTGCCAGCAGCTTGGCAGGGGGCGATGAGCAGTTCTTC
.	TRBV11-3	TRBJ2-3	TRBD2	CASSLKPGLAGAWYTQYF	TGTGCCAGCAGCCTAAAGCCGGGACTAGCGGGAGCGTGGTATACGCAGTATTTT
.	TRBV28	TRBJ2-5	TRBD1	CASSPPGQQKETQYF	TGTGCCAGCAGTCCTCCGGGACAGCAGAAAGAGACCCAGTACTTC
few	TRBV19	TRBJ2-2	.	CASSRTQRGANTGELFF	TGTGCCAGTAGTAGGACCCAAAGGGGTGCGAACACCGGGGAGCTGTTTTTT
.	TRBV5-4	TRBJ2-5	.	CASSLWAGQETQYF	TGTGCCAGCAGCTTGTGGGCAGGGCAAGAGACCCAGTACTTC
.	TRBV20-1	TRBJ2-7	.	CSAMGAEQYF	TGCAGTGCTATGGGGGCCGAGCAGTACTTC
.	TRBV19	TRBJ2-5	TRBD1	CASSIEGRGETQYF	TGTGCCAGTAGTATAGAGGGCAGGGGGGAGACCCAGTACTTC
.	TRBV19	TRBJ2-7	.	CASSMAGPGEVYEQYF	TGTGCCAGTAGTATGGCCGGCCCCGGGGAGGTTTACGAGCAGTACTTC
.	TRBV15	TRBJ2-3	TRBD2	CATSSAISGRISDTQYF	TGTGCCACCAGCAGCGCGATTAGCGGGAGAATTTCAGATACGCAGTATTTT
few	TRBV6-1	TRBJ2-7	.	CASSDRDEQYF	TGTGCCAGCAGTGACAGGGACGAGCAGTACTTC
.	TRBV4-3	TRBJ2-3	.	CASSQEAGKSADTQYF	TGCGCCAGCAGCCAAGAGGCGGGGAAATCGGCAGATACGCAGTATTTT
.	TRBV11-1	TRBJ1-3	TRBD1	CASSLDRVNGNTIYF	TGTGCCAGCAGCTTGGACAGGGTGAACGGAAACACCATATATTTT
once	TRBV4-2	TRBJ2-5	.	CASSQFILGTLQETQYF	TGTGCCAGCAGCCAGTTTATTTTAGGGACACTCCAAGAGACCCAGTACTTC
.	TRBV5-6	TRBJ1-2	.	CASSPRSHGYTF	TGTGCCAGCAGCCCCCGGTCCCATGGCTACACCTTC
.	TRBV4-3	TRBJ2-7	.	CASSREAVEGGYEQYF	TGCGCCAGCAGCCGAGAAGCGGTAGAGGGCGGGTACGAGCAGTACTTC
.	TRBV13	TRBJ2-4	.	CASSRRRIEMVGNIQYF	TGTGCCAGCAGCCGCCGGCGGATCGAAATGGTGGGAAACATTCAGTACTTC
.	TRBV30	TRBJ2-1	TRBD2	CAWRGTSSMGNEQFF	TGTGCCTGGAGGGGGACTAGCAGCATGGGGAATGAGCAGTTCTTC